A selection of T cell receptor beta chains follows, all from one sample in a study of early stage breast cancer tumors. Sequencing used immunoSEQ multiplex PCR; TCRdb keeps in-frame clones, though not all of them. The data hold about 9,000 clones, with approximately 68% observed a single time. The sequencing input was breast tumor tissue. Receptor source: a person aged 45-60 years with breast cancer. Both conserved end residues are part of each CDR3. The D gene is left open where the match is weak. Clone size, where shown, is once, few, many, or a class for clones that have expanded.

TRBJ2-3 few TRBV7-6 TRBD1 CASSLVSGTDTYF TGTGCCAGCAGCTTAGTATCCGGGACAGATACGTATTTT
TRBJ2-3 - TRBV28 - CASSFLAGTDTQYF TGTGCCAGCAGTTTCCTTGCAGGGACAGATACGCAGTATTTT
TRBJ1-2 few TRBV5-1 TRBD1 CASSSFTGGDGYTF TGCGCCAGCAGCTCGTTCACAGGGGGCGATGGCTACACCTTC
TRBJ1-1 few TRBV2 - CASSVKGDFTEAFF TGTGCCAGCAGTGTGAAGGGGGACTTCACTGAAGCTTTCTTT
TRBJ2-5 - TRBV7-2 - CASTSAPGQPGRETQYF TGTGCCAGCACCTCCGCCCCCGGACAGCCGGGCAGGGAGACCCAGTACTTC
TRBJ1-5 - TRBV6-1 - CASAVEYNQPQHF TGTGCCAGCGCTGTAGAGTACAATCAGCCCCAGCATTTT
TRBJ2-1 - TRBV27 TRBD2 CASSSVTSGVRNEQFF TGTGCCAGCAGTTCGGTGACTAGCGGGGTTAGAAATGAGCAGTTCTTC
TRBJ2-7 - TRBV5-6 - CASSPRTYTQPHEQYF TGTGCCAGCAGCCCGCGAACGTATACACAACCCCACGAGCAGTACTTC
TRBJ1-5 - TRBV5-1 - CASSLRVNQPQHF TGCGCCAGCAGCTTAAGGGTCAATCAGCCCCAGCATTTT
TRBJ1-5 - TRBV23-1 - CASSHPAQPQHF TGCGCCAGCAGTCATCCGGCTCAGCCCCAGCATTTT
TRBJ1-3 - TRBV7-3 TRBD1 CASSHDRDGNTIYF TGTGCCAGCAGTCATGACAGGGATGGAAACACCATATATTTT
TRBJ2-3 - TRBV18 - CASSPVLRYSTDTQYF -
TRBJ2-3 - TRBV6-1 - CASSENVGATQDTQYF TGTGCCAGCAGTGAAAATGTTGGGGCCACGCAAGATACGCAGTATTTT
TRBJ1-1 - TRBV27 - CATRTANTEAFF TGTGCCACCAGAACAGCGAACACTGAAGCTTTCTTT
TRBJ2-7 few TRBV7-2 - CASSLGGGLYEQYF TGTGCCAGCAGCTTAGGAGGGGGGCTCTACGAGCAGTACTTC
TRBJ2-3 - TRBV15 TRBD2 CATSRLQRGVLTQYF TGTGCCACCAGCAGACTTCAGCGGGGGGTTTTAACGCAGTATTTT
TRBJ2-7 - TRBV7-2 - CASSHYYEQYF TGTGCCAGCAGCCACTACTACGAGCAGTACTTC
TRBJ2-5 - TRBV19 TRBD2 CASSMLTSGQETQYF TGTGCCAGTAGTATGTTGACTAGCGGGCAAGAGACCCAGTACTTC
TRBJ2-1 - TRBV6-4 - CASSELERESTEQFF TGTGCCAGCAGTGAACTAGAACGGGAGTCTACTGAGCAGTTCTTC
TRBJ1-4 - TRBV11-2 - CASSPGGSRVEKLFF TGTGCCAGCAGCCCCGGGGGAAGCCGAGTTGAAAAACTGTTTTTT
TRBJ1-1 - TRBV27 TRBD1 CASSLPGQLTEAFF TGTGCCAGCAGTCTTCCGGGACAGTTGACTGAAGCTTTCTTT
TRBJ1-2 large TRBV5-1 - CASSLDGKGYTF TGCGCCAGCAGCTTGGATGGTAAAGGCTACACCTTC
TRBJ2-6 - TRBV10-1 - CASSELIGVLSGANVLTF TGCGCCAGCAGTGAGTTGATAGGGGTGCTCTCTGGGGCCAACGTCCTGACTTTC
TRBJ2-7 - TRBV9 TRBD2 CASSETGTSDKQYF TGTGCCAGCAGTGAAACCGGGACTAGCGATAAGCAGTACTTC
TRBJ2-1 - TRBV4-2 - CASSQLDRLRESYNEQFF TGTGCCAGCAGCCAACTAGATAGATTACGGGAGTCCTACAATGAGCAGTTCTTC
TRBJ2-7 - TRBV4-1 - CASSEPRSPYEQYF TGCGCCAGCAGCGAGCCGCGGAGTCCGTACGAGCAGTACTTC